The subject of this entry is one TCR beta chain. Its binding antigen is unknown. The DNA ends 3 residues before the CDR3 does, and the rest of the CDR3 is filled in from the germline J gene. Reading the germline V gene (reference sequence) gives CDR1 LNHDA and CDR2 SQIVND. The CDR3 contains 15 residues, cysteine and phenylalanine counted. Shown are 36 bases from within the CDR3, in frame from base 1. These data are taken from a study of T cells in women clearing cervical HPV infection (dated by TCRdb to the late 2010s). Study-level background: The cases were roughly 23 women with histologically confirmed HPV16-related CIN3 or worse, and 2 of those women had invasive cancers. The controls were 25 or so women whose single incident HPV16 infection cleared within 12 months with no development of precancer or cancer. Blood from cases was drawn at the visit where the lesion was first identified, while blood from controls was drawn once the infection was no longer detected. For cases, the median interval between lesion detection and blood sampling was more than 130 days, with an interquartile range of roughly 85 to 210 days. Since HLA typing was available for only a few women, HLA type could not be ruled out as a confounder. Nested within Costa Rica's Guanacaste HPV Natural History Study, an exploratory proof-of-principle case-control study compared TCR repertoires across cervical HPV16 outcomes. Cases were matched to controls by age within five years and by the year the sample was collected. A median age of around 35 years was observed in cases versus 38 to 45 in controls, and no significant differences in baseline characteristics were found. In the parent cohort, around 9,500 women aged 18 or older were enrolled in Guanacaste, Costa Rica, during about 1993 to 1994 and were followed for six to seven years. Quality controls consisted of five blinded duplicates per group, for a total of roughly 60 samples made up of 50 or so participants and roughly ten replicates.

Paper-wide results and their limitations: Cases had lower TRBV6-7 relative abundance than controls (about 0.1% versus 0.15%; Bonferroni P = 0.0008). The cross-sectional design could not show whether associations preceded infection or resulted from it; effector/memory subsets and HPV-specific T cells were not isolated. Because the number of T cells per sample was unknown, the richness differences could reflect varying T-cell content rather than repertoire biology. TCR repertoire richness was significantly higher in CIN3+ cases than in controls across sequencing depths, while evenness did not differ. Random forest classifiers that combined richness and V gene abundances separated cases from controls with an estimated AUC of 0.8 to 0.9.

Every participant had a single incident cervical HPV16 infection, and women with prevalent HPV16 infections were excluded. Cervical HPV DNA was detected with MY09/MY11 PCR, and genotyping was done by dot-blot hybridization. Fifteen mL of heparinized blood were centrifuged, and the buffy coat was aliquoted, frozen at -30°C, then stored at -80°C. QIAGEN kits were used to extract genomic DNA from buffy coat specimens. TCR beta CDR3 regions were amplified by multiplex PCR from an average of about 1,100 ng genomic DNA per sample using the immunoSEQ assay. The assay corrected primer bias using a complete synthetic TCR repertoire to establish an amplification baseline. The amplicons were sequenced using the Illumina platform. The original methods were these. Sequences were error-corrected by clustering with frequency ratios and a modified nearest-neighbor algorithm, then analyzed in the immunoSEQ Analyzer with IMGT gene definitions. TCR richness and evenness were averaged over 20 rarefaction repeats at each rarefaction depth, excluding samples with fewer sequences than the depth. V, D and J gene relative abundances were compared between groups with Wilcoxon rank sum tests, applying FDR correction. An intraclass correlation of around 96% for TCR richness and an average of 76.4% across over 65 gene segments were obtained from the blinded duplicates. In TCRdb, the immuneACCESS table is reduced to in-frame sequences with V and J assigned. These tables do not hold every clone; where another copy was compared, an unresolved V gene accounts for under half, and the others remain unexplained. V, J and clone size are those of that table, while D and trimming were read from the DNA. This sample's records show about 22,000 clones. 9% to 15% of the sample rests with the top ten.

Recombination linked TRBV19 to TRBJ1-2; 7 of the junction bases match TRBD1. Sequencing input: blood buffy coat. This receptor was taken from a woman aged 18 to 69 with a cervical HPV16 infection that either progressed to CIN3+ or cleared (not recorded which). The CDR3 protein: CASSPGQRASYDYTF. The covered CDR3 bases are TGTGCCAGTAGCCCGGGACAGCGAGCTTCCTACGAC.